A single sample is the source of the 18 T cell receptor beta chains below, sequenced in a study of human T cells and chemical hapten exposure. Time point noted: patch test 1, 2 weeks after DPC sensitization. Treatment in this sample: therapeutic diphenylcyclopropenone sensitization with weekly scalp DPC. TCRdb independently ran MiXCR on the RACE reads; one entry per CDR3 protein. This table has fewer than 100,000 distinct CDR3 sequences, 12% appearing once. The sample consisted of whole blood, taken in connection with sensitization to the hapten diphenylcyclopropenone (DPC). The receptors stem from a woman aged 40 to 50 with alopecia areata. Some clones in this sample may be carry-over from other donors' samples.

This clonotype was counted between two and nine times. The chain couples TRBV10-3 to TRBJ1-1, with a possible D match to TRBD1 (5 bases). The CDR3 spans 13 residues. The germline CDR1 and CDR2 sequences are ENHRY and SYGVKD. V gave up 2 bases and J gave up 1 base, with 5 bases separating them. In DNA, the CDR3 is TGTGCCATCAGTGAGGGGGGGAACACTGAAGCTTTCTTT. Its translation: CAISEGGNTEAFF.

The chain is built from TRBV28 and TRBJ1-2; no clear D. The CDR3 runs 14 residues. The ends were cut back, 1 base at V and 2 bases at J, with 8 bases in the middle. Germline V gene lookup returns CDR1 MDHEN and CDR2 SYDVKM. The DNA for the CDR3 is TGTGCCAGCAGTTTATCTCCCCCGAACTATGGCTACACCTTC. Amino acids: CASSLSPPNYGYTF.

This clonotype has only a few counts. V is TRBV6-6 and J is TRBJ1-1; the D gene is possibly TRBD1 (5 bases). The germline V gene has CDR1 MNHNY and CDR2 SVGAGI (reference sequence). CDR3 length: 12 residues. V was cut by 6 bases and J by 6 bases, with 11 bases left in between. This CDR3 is CASSLGVAEAFF. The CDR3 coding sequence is TGTGCCAGCAGCCTGGGGGTAGCTGAAGCTTTCTTT.

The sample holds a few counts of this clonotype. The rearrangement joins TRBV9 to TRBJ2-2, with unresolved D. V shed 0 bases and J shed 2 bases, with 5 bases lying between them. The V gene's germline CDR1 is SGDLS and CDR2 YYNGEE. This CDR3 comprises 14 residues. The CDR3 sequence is CASSVAPNTGELFF. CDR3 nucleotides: TGTGCCAGCAGCGTAGCTCCAAACACCGGGGAGCTGTTTTTT.

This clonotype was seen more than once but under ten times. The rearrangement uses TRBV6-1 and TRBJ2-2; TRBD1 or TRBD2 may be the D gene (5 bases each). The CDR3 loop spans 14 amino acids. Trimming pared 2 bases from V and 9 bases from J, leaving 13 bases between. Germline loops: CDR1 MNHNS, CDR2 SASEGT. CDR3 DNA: TGTGCCAGCAGTGAACCGGGGACGGCCAGGGAGCTGTTTTTT. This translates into CASSEPGTARELFF.

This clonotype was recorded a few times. CDR3 sequence: CASSREGTGELFF. CDR3 DNA: TGCGCCAGCAGCCGTGAGGGGACCGGGGAGCTGTTTTTT. V usage is TRBV5-1 and J usage is TRBJ2-2, with D perhaps given as TRBD1 or TRBD2 (5 bases each). The CDR3 sequence is 13 residues long. The ends were cut back, 4 bases at V and 5 bases at J, with 9 bases in the middle. CDR1 is SGHRS and CDR2 is YFSETQ in the germline V gene.

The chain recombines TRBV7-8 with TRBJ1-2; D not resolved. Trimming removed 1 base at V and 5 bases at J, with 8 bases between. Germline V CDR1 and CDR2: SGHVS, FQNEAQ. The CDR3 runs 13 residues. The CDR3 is CASSLDVLYGYTF. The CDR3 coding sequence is TGTGCCAGCAGCTTAGATGTCCTTTATGGCTACACCTTC.

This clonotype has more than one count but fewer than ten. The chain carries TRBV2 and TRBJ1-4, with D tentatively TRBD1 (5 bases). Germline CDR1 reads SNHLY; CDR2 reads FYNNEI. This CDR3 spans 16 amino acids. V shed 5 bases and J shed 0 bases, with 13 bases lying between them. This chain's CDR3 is CASSIRTTPTNEKLFF. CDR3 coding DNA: TGTGCCAGCAGTATTCGGACAACCCCAACTAATGAAAAACTGTTTTTT.

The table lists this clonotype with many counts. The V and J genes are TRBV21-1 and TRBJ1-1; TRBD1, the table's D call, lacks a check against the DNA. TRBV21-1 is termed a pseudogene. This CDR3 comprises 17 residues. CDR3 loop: CASSKLRESRWCTEAFF. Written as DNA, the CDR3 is TGTGCCAGCAGCAAACTCCGGGAGTCTCGGTGGTGCACTGAAGCTTTCTTT.

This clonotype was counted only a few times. CDR3 sequence reads: CSVGGVGGGYTF. CDR3 sequence (DNA): TGCAGCGTCGGAGGCGTGGGGGGCGGCTACACCTTC. This chain links TRBV29-1 with TRBJ1-2; the D gene is possibly TRBD1 (6 bases). Trimming cost V 6 bases and J 8 bases, with 16 bases left between them. CDR3 length: 12 residues. Per the germline V gene, CDR1 is SQVTM and CDR2 is ANQGSEA. Full variable domain (missing parts from reference TRBV29-1 and TRBJ1-2): SAVISQKPSRDICQRGTSLTIQCQVDSQVTMMFWYRQQPGQSLTLIATANQGSEATYESGFVIDKFPISRPNLTFSTLTVSNMSPEDSSIYLCSVGGVGGGYTFGSGTRLTVV.

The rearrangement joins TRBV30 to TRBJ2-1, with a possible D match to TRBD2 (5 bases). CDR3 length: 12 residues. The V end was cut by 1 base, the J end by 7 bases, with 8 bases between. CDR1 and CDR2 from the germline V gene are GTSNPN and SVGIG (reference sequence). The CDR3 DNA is TGTGCCTGGAGTGCCCTAGCTAATGAGCAGTTCTTC. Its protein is CAWSALANEQFF.

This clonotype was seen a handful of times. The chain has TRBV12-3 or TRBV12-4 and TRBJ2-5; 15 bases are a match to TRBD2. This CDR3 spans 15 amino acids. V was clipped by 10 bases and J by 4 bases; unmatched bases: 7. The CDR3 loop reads CATAPGLAGGETQYF. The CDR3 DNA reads TGTGCCACCGCACCGGGACTAGCGGGAGGAGAGACCCAGTACTTC.

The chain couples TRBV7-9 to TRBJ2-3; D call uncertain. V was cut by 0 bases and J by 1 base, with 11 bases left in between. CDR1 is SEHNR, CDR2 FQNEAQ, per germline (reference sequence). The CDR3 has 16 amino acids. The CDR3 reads CASSLALGSGTDTQYF. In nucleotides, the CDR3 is TGTGCCAGCAGCTTAGCGCTCGGAAGCGGCACAGATACGCAGTATTTT. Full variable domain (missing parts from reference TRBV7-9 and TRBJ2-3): DTGVSQNPRHKITKRGQNVTFRCDPISEHNRLYWYRQTLGQGPEFLTYFQNEAQLEKSRLLSDRFSAERPKGSFSTLEIQRTEQGDSAMYLCASSLALGSGTDTQYFGPGTRLTVL.

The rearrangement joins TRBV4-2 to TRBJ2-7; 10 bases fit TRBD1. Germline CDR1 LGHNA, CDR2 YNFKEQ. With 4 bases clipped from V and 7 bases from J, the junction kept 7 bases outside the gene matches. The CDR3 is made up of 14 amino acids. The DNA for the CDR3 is TGTGCCAGCAGCCCTCGACAGGGGGCGGGGGAGCAGTACTTC. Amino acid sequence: CASSPRQGAGEQYF.

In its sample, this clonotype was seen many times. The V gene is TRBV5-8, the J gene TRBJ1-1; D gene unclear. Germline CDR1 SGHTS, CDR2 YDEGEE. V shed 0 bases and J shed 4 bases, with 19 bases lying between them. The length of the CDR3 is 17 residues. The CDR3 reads CASSLARAGPVGTEAFF. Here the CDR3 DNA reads TGTGCCAGCAGCTTGGCCCGGGCGGGCCCCGTCGGCACTGAAGCTTTCTTT.

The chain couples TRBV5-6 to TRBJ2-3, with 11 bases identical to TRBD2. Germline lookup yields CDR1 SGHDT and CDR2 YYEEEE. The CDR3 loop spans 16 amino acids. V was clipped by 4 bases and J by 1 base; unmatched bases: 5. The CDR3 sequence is CASSAPGLAGTDTQYF. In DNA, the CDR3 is TGTGCCAGCAGCGCTCCGGGACTAGCGGGCACAGATACGCAGTATTTT.

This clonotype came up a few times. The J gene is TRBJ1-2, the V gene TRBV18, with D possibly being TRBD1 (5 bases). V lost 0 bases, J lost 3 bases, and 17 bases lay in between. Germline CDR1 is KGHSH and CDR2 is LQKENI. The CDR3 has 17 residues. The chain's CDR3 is CASSPPIGTALYYGYTF. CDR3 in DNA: TGTGCCAGCTCACCACCGATCGGGACGGCGCTGTACTATGGCTACACCTTC.

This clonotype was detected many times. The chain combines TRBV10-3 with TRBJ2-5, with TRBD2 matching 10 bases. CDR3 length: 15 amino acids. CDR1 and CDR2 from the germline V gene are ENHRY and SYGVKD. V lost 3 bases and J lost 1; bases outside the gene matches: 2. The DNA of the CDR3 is TGTGCCATCAGTGATCGGACTAGCGGCCAAGAGACCCAGTACTTC. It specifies CAISDRTSGQETQYF.